The 9 T cell receptor beta chains given below trace back to one sample, sequenced in a study of blood T cell repertoires in COVID-19. The repertoire was sequenced with immunoSEQ multiplex PCR; TCRdb's copy has only in-frame clones and lacks some. The repertoire has about 140,000 clones, 70% to 90% of them found once; the top ten carry about 1.5%. Sequencing input: peripheral blood. The receptors were gathered from a woman aged 60 to 75 with acute or convalescent COVID-19.

The V gene is TRBV20-1, the J gene TRBJ2-1; TRBD1 is a possible D gene (6 bases). Trimming took 3 bases from V and 2 from J, leaving 17 bases between them. Germline V gene data show CDR1 as DFQATT and CDR2 as SNEGSKA (reference sequence). The CDR3 runs to 16 residues. In DNA, the CDR3 is TGCAGTGCTAGTAGGGGCCTGGGACAAACCTACAATGAGCAGTTCTTC. It encodes CSASRGLGQTYNEQFF.

In DNA form, the CDR3 reads TGTGCCAGCAGCCTCAGGGTCGGCACTGAAGCTTTCTTT. It codes for CASSLRVGTEAFF. The chain combines TRBV6-5 with TRBJ1-1; possibly TRBD1 for D (5 bases). The germline V and J ends were trimmed by 6 bases and 4 bases, with 12 bases remaining between them. Germline assignment: CDR1 MNHEY and CDR2 SVGAGI. This CDR3 region has 13 residues.

The rearrangement links TRBV5-5 to TRBJ2-7; maybe TRBD1 (6 bases). Trimming cost V 1 base and J 0 bases, with 11 bases left between them. The CDR3 runs to 15 residues. Germline V gene lookup returns CDR1 SGHKS and CDR2 YYEKEE (reference sequence). The CDR3 reads CASSLLEQGSYEQYF. For the CDR3, the DNA is TGTGCCAGCAGCTTGCTCGAACAGGGCTCCTACGAGCAGTACTTC.

V is TRBV28 and J is TRBJ1-2, with TRBD1 identical over 9 bases. Germline V CDR1 and CDR2: MDHEN, SYDVKM. CDR3 length: 15 amino acids. V dropped 5 bases and J dropped 4; count of bases not matched to a gene: 8. CDR3 loop: CASSPGQGSGYGYTF. CDR3 nucleotides: TGTGCCAGCAGTCCCGGACAGGGGTCCGGCTATGGCTACACCTTC.

The rearrangement uses TRBV7-8 and TRBJ1-1; maybe TRBD1 (5 bases). Germline V gene sequence: CDR1 SGHVS, CDR2 FQNEAQ. V dropped 5 bases and J dropped 8 bases, with 15 bases sitting between them. The CDR3 length is 13 residues. CDR3 nucleotide sequence: TGTGCCAGCAGCCTTGGTAGGCGGGGGGAAGCTTTCTTT. It translates to CASSLGRRGEAFF.

J is TRBJ1-5 and V is TRBV6-6; 7 nucleotides agree with TRBD1. Germline V gene data show CDR1 as MNHNY and CDR2 as SVGAGI (reference sequence). Unmatched junction bases numbered 7, after V lost 6 bases and J lost 2 bases. This CDR3 has 15 residues. The CDR3 sequence: CASRPQGSGNQPQHF. The CDR3, as DNA: TGTGCCAGCAGGCCACAGGGGTCGGGCAATCAGCCCCAGCATTTT.

The chain combines TRBV28 with TRBJ1-2; 11 bases are a match to TRBD1. Per germline, CDR1 MDHEN and CDR2 SYDVKM. The V segment lost 8 bases and the J segment 6 bases; nucleotides outside the gene matches: 8. The CDR3 spans 14 residues. The CDR3 coding sequence is TGTGCCAGCTGGACAGGGGGCAGTTGGGATGGCTACACCTTC. Amino acids: CASWTGGSWDGYTF.

The sample holds a few counts of this clone. The gene calls are TRBV20-1 and TRBJ1-1; TRBD1 aligns across 7 bases. Trimming took 7 bases from V and 7 from J; bases not matched to a gene: 6. The CDR3 runs to 11 residues. Germline V gene lookup returns CDR1 DFQATT and CDR2 SNEGSKA (reference sequence). The DNA for the CDR3 is TGCAGTGAAAGACAGGGAGTTGAAGCTTTCTTT. This codes for CSERQGVEAFF.

This chain uses TRBV5-4 with TRBJ1-6; no clear D gene. Trimming took off 3 bases at V and 3 bases at J, with 7 bases between the two ends. Germline-derived CDR1 and CDR2 are SGHNT and YYREEE (reference sequence). CDR3 length equals 14 residues. CDR3 in DNA: TGTGCCAGCAGCTACCGGGACTATAATTCACCCCTCCACTTT. This gives the protein CASSYRDYNSPLHF.